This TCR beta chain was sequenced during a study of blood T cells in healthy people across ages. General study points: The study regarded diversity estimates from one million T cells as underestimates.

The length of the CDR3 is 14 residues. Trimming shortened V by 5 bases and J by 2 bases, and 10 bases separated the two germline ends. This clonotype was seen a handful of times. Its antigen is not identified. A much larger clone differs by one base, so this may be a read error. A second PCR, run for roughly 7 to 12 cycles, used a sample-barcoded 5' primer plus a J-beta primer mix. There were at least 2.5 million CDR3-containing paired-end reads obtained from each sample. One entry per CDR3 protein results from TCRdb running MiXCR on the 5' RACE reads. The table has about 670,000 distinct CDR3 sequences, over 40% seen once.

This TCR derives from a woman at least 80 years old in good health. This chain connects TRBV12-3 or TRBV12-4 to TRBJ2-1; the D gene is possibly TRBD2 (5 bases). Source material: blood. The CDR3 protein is CASSVTSPYNEQFF. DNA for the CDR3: TGTGCCAGCAGTGTAACTAGTCCCTACAATGAGCAGTTCTTC.